Following are 16 T cell receptor beta chains from one sample sequenced in a study of blood T cell repertoires in COVID-19. The protocol was immunoSEQ multiplex PCR, while the TCRdb copy is restricted to in-frame clones and leaves out a portion. There are hundreds of thousands of clones in the sample; around 89% occur only once, and about 2.9% lies in the top ten. Sequencing used peripheral blood. These receptors came from a woman in her 30s with COVID-19, enrolled during active disease.

The chain joins TRBV10-3 to TRBJ1-5; TRBD1 aligns across 11 bases. The CDR3 covers 16 residues. The germline V gene encodes CDR1 ENHRY and CDR2 SYGVKD. V trimming: 6 bases; J trimming: 8 bases; junction bases outside the gene matches: 12. CDR3 nucleotide sequence: TGTGCCATCAGCGCCCAGGGGACAGGGGGTCTGGAGCCCCAGCATTTT. Amino acids: CAISAQGTGGLEPQHF.

The chain couples TRBV29-1 to TRBJ2-1; 7 nucleotides line up with TRBD2. Trimming cost V 5 bases and J 8 bases; bases outside gene matches: 15. The CDR3 is 15 residues long. CDR1 and CDR2 (germline): SQVTM, ANQGSEA. The CDR3 spells CSVSAWREIIDEQFF. The CDR3 DNA reads TGCAGCGTTTCCGCTTGGCGGGAGATAATCGATGAGCAGTTCTTC.

This sequence joins TRBV4-1 and TRBJ2-2, with a weak D call TRBD2 (6 bases). The CDR3 has 17 residues. CDR1 is MGHRA and CDR2 is YSYEKL in the germline V gene. The V and J ends lost 3 bases and 1 base respectively, with 15 bases between them. In nucleotides, the CDR3 is TGCGCCAGCAGCCATCTTGCGGGAAGGCAGAACACCGGGGAGCTGTTTTTT. This codes for CASSHLAGRQNTGELFF.

The chain has TRBV29-1 and TRBJ2-1; D gene unclear. CDR1 is SQVTM, CDR2 ANQGSEA, per germline. This CDR3 contains 11 residues. Between the trimmed V and J ends, which lost 4 bases and 3 bases, there was a span of 4 bases. CDR3 coding DNA: TGCAGCGTTGTCGGCTACAATGAGCAGTTCTTC. It translates to CSVVGYNEQFF.

The chain has TRBV6-5 and TRBJ2-5; perhaps TRBD1 as D (5 bases). V was shortened by 5 bases and J by 5 bases, with 12 bases between the two germline ends. Germline CDR1 and CDR2: MNHEY and SVGAGI. The CDR3 extends over 13 amino acids. CDR3 nucleotides: TGTGCCAGCAGTCCGGCAGGGAAGGAGACCCAGTACTTC. As protein: CASSPAGKETQYF.

The chain joins TRBV29-1 to TRBJ1-5, with a weak D call TRBD1 (6 bases). Trimming pared 7 bases from V and 5 bases from J, leaving 18 bases between. This CDR3 has 14 amino acids. Germline V gene data show CDR1 as SQVTM and CDR2 as ANQGSEA. CDR3: CSASTGSPDQPQHF. DNA for the CDR3: TGCAGCGCATCAACAGGGTCTCCGGATCAGCCCCAGCATTTT.

The chain carries TRBV2 and TRBJ1-3; D perhaps matches TRBD1 (6 bases). Trimming cost V 3 bases and J 0 bases, with 9 bases left between them. Per germline, CDR1 SNHLY and CDR2 FYNNEI. The CDR3 consists of 15 residues. The CDR3 sequence: CASSDEQGSGNTIYF. CDR3 coding DNA: TGTGCCAGCAGTGACGAACAGGGCTCTGGAAACACCATATATTTT.

This chain joins TRBV7-9 and TRBJ1-6; D remains ambiguous. The CDR3 has 15 amino acids. V lost 1 base, J lost 7 bases, and 11 bases lay in between. Per the germline V gene, CDR1 is SEHNR and CDR2 is FQNEAQ (reference sequence). CDR3 DNA: TGTGCCAGCAGCTTAGTTTCGCGGTCAAATTCACCCCTCCACTTT. Amino acids: CASSLVSRSNSPLHF.

The V call is TRBV7-2, the J call TRBJ1-2; no clear D. The CDR3 sequence is 15 residues long. The V gene lost 1 base and the J gene lost 4 bases, with 13 bases spanning the gap. The germline gives CDR1 SGHTA, CDR2 FQGNSA. The CDR3 here is CASSLVLVRSYGYTF. CDR3 in DNA: TGTGCCAGCAGCTTAGTTCTCGTCCGGAGCTATGGCTACACCTTC.

This clone is a singleton in its sample. The rearrangement links TRBV20-1 to TRBJ1-5, with TRBD1 as a possible D gene (5 bases). The CDR3 length is 14 residues. Germline V gives CDR1 DFQATT, CDR2 SNEGSKA (reference sequence). The V end was cut by 3 bases, the J end by 4 bases, with 13 bases between. In nucleotides, the CDR3 is TGCAGTGCTAGTAAGGGGAATGGGAATCAGCCCCAGCATTTT. Translated, it gives CSASKGNGNQPQHF.

The chain has TRBV24-1 and TRBJ2-1, with 7 bases aligning to TRBD2. V was pared by 1 base and J by 0 bases, with 5 bases of the junction left unmatched. The CDR3 spans 17 residues. The germline gives CDR1 KGHDR, CDR2 SFDVKD. In DNA, the CDR3 is TGTGCCACCAGTGATTTAGCAGGGACTACCTCCTACAATGAGCAGTTCTTC. Encoded protein: CATSDLAGTTSYNEQFF.

The chain has TRBV2 and TRBJ2-5, with a weak D call TRBD2 (7 bases). V lost 8 bases and J 5 bases, leaving 27 bases between the germline ends. Germline V gene lookup returns CDR1 SNHLY and CDR2 FYNNEI. The CDR3 sequence is 17 residues long. The CDR3 is CASSGLSRGGLSETQYF. In DNA, the CDR3 is TGTGCCAGCTCGGGGCTTTCGAGGGGGGGCCTAAGCGAGACCCAGTACTTC.

This clone has a single count. The chain recombines TRBV18 with TRBJ1-5; tentative D call: TRBD1 (6 bases). Trimming took off 3 bases at V and 2 bases at J, with 11 bases between the two ends. The germline CDR1 and CDR2 sequences are KGHSH and LQKENI. This CDR3 comprises 15 residues. The DNA of the CDR3 is TGTGCCAGCTCACCGATTAGACAGGGCAATCAGCCCCAGCATTTT. This encodes CASSPIRQGNQPQHF.

V is TRBV7-2 and J is TRBJ2-1; 9 positions match TRBD2. Germline V gene sequence: CDR1 SGHTA, CDR2 FQGNSA. This CDR3 is 13 amino acids long. V shed 3 bases and J 9 bases; nucleotides not matched to a gene: 3. As DNA, the CDR3 is TGTGCCAGCAGCTTCGGGACTAGCCGTGAGCAGTTCTTC. This translates into CASSFGTSREQFF. Supplemented by reference TRBV7-2 and TRBJ2-1, the full variable domain reads GAGVSQSPSNKVTEKGKDVELRCDPISGHTALYWYRQSLGQGLEFLIYFQGNSAPDKSGLPSDRFSAERTGGSVSTLTIQRTQQEDSAVYLCASSFGTSREQFFGPGTRLTVL.

This clone is a singleton in its sample. It is unclear where the CDR3 begins or ends on the DNA, so no DNA is shown, and the CDR3 is as TCRdb lists it. The chain carries TRBV28 and TRBJ1-4; no check of the table's D call, TRBD1, against the DNA was made. Per germline, CDR1 MDHEN and CDR2 SYDVKM. A total of 14 residues make up the CDR3, ends included. The CDR3 protein is CASSSGQGAEKLFF.

This sequence joins TRBV18 and TRBJ1-1; TRBD1 agrees at 7 bases. CDR3 length equals 14 residues. The ends lost 6 bases at V and 0 bases at J; junction bases unmatched: 4. Germline assignment: CDR1 KGHSH and CDR2 LQKENI. The CDR3 nucleotides read TGTGCCAGCTCGTCGACAGGGATGAACACTGAAGCTTTCTTT. This encodes CASSSTGMNTEAFF.